The rows below give T cell receptor beta chains drawn from one sample of a study of T cells of healthy individuals. TCRdb processed the 5' RACE reads anew with MiXCR; each CDR3 protein has one entry. The sample carries under 70,000 distinct CDR3 sequences, around 15% recorded once. The receptors come from a human donor in good health. CDR3s leave out the opening cysteine and the closing phenylalanine or tryptophan. For some rows the clone size is stated as once, few or many, or as a class when expanded; others skip it.

V,J,size,CDR3
TRBV7-9,TRBJ1-1,many,ASSLGRNPEAF
TRBV7-6,TRBJ2-7,few,ASSAGLGREQY
TRBV4-1,TRBJ1-2,few,ASSQEKGKSLDRTPTYYGYT
TRBV30,TRBJ1-2,medium-sized,AWSLTQGDGYT
TRBV4-3,TRBJ2-2,many,ASSRTMQDTGELF
TRBV5-1,TRBJ2-7,many,ASSEDYYEQY
TRBV2,TRBJ2-5,many,ASEVERNQETQY
TRBV7-2,TRBJ2-7,-,ASSPGLVGYEQY
TRBV5-5,TRBJ2-1,few,ASRHDSPSYNEQF
TRBV4-2,TRBJ1-5,-,ASSQDLGGHQPQH
TRBV6-2/TRBV6-3,TRBJ2-1,-,ASSYPGTSKGSYNEQF
TRBV6-2/TRBV6-3,TRBJ1-1,few,ASRNTGGSTEAF
TRBV6-2/TRBV6-3,TRBJ2-1,few,ASRRRGTDSYNEQF
TRBV19,TRBJ2-7,many,ASSTPFDNSYEQY
TRBV20-1,TRBJ1-2,many,SARAEGSNYGYT
TRBV27,TRBJ2-7,-,ASSLGGVLSYEQY
TRBV2,TRBJ1-1,many,ASSGQGAWDTEAF
TRBV10-3,TRBJ1-5,many,AISEDSVNQPQH
TRBV7-3,TRBJ1-6,many,ASSLTLVSTSYNSPLH
TRBV10-3,TRBJ2-4,few,AVREGGSNIQY
TRBV24-1,TRBJ2-7,many,ATSDPAGQTYEQY
TRBV29-1,TRBJ2-7,-,SARGGLGEQY
TRBV15,TRBJ2-5,many,ATSILETQY
TRBV7-2,TRBJ2-7,few,ASSLLAGGPYEQY
TRBV4-1,TRBJ2-7,many,ASSLQTESYEQY
TRBV5-5,TRBJ2-1,few,ASSLTRGNVDEQF
TRBV5-1,TRBJ1-6,few,ASSLFGQGADNSPLH
TRBV19,TRBJ2-5,many,ASSMGLLNQLQETQY
TRBV12-3/TRBV12-4,TRBJ1-4,many,ASSYNQPSTNEKLF
TRBV20-1,TRBJ2-5,-,SARERLAGAPYQETQY
TRBV20-1,TRBJ2-3,many,SAMTSGRDTQY
TRBV12-3/TRBV12-4,TRBJ2-3,few,ASRGTPDTDTQY
TRBV5-5,TRBJ2-3,many,ASSLGGGFDTQY
TRBV30,TRBJ2-5,once,VCPLGADQETQY
TRBV5-1,TRBJ1-2,-,ASSLAVGVNYGYT
TRBV6-5,TRBJ2-5,few,ASSLAGLETQY
TRBV3-1,TRBJ2-7,-,ASTIGTSFAYEQY
TRBV6-2/TRBV6-3,TRBJ1-1,few,ASSYPGGGRPEAF
TRBV6-2/TRBV6-3,TRBJ1-1,few,ASSYREQGAYTEAF
TRBV5-1,TRBJ2-1,many,ASSLGNEQF
TRBV5-1,TRBJ2-5,-,ASSLSPTGTQETQY
TRBV12-3/TRBV12-4,TRBJ1-5,many,ASSLTGDQPQH
TRBV9,TRBJ2-7,few,ASSLRTGVDEQY
TRBV2,TRBJ2-1,once,ASEGLRDRRYNEQF
TRBV25-1,TRBJ1-2,few,ASSKQRGYT
TRBV28,TRBJ1-5,many,ASAGQLNQPQH
TRBV3-2,TRBJ1-3,few,ASSPQGGSSGNTIY
TRBV7-8,TRBJ2-3,-,ASSRTGIITDTQY
TRBV10-3,TRBJ2-3,many,AISGYERDTQY
TRBV20-1,TRBJ2-5,many,SASLKSGRDIYTEETQY
TRBV27,TRBJ2-7,many,ASSRTGGYEQY
TRBV7-7,TRBJ2-7,-,ASSRDPGGEQY
TRBV11-2,TRBJ1-4,-,ASSLSGGKLF
TRBV12-3/TRBV12-4,TRBJ1-1,-,ASTQQGMGTEAF
TRBV6-2/TRBV6-3,TRBJ2-1,once,ASSFYQEPYNEQF